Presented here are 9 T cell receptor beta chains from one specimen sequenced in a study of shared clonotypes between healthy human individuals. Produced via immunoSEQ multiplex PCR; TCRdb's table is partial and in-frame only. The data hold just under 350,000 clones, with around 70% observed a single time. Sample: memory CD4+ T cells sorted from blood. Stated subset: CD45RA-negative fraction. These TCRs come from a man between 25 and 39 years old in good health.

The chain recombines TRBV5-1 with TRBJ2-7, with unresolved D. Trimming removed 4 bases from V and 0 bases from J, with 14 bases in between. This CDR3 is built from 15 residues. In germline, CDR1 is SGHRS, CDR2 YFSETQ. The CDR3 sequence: CASSRTTQNSYEQYF. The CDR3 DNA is TGCGCCAGCAGCCGAACCACGCAGAACTCCTACGAGCAGTACTTC. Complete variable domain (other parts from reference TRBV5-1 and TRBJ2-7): KAGVTQTPRYLIKTRGQQVTLSCSPISGHRSVSWYQQTPGQGLQFLFEYFSETQRNKGNFPGRFSGRQFSNSRSEMNVSTLELGDSALYLCASSRTTQNSYEQYFGPGTRLTVT.

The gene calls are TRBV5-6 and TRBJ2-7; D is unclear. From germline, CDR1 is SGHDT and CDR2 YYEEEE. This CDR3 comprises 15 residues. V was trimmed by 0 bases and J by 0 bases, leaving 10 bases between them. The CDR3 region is CASSLVLISSYEQYF. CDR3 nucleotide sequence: TGTGCCAGCAGCTTGGTTCTCATCTCCTCCTACGAGCAGTACTTC.

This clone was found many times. In DNA form, the CDR3 reads TGTGCCAGCAGTTCGTCAGGGGGAATGGGTCAGCCCCAGCATTTT. The encoded protein is CASSSSGGMGQPQHF. The J gene is TRBJ1-5, the V gene TRBV6-6; 7 positions match TRBD1. Germline CDR1 and CDR2: MNHNY and SVGAGI (reference sequence). The ends lost 4 bases at V and 6 bases at J; junction bases unmatched: 9. The CDR3 is made up of 15 amino acids.

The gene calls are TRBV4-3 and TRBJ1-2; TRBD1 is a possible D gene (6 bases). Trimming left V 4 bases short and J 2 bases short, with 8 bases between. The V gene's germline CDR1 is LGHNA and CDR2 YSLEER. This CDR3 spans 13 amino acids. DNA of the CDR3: TGCGCCAGCAGCCGAGACAGGAACTATGGCTACACCTTC. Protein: CASSRDRNYGYTF.

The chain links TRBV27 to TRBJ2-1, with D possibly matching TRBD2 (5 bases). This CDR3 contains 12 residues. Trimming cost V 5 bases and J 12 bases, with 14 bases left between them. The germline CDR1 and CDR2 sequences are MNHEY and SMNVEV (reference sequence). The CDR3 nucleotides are TGTGCCAGCAGTCCACCGGCGGGTGGGCAGTTCTTC. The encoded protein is CASSPPAGGQFF.

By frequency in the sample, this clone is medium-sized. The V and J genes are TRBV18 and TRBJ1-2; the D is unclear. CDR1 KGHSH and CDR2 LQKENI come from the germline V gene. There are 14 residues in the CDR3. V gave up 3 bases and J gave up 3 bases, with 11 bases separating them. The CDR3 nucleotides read TGTGCCAGCTCACCCGGCACATCAGACTATGGCTACACCTTC. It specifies CASSPGTSDYGYTF.

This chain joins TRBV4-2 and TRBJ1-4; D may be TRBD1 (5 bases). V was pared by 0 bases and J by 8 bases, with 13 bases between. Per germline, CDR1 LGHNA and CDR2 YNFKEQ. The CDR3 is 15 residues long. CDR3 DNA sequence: TGTGCCAGCAGCCAAGATGACAGAAGTCGAGAAAAACTGTTTTTT. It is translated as CASSQDDRSREKLFF.

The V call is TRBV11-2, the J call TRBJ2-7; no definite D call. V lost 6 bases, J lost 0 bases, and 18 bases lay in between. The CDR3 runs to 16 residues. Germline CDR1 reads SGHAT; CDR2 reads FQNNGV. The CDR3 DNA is TGTGCCAGCAGGAAACTTACTGGCAGAACCTCCTACGAGCAGTACTTC. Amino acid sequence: CASRKLTGRTSYEQYF. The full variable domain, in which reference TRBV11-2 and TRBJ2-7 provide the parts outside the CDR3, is EAGVAQSPRYKIIEKRQSVAFWCNPISGHATLYWYQQILGQGPKLLIQFQNNGVVDDSQLPKDRFSAERLKGVDSTLKIQPAKLEDSAVYLCASRKLTGRTSYEQYFGPGTRLTVT.

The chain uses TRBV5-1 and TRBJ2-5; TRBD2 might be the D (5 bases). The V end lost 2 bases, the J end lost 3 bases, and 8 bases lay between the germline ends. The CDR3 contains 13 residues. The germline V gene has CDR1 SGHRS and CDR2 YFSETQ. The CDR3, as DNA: TGCGCCAGCAGCTTTCTCGGGAAAGAGACCCAGTACTTC. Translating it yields CASSFLGKETQYF. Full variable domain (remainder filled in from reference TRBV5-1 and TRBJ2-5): KAGVTQTPRYLIKTRGQQVTLSCSPISGHRSVSWYQQTPGQGLQFLFEYFSETQRNKGNFPGRFSGRQFSNSRSEMNVSTLELGDSALYLCASSFLGKETQYFGPGTRLLVL.